Sequencing of this T cell receptor beta chain was carried out in a study of neurological immune-mediated disorders. This clonotype was counted many times. Its target is not known. Time point defined: technical triplicate 1. Libraries used 2 million unsorted PBMCs kept frozen in RNAlater. The method for making cDNA was 5'RACE, and it used 10-nucleotide random UMIs. TCRdb redid the calling of the 5' RACE reads with MiXCR, one entry per CDR3 protein. The sample lists 30,000 to 40,000 distinct CDR3 sequences, 11% occurring once. Study-wide results and caveats: The greatest TCR clonal expansion appeared in HTLV-1-associated myelopathy and the smallest, falling below healthy controls, in multiple sclerosis.

The sample consisted of PBMCs. The source is a man in his sixties with HTLV-1-associated myelopathy (HAM/TSP).

The CDR3 DNA is TGTGCCAGCAGCTTGGCTCTAGGTGCGGGCTACGAGCAGTACTTC. This translates into CASSLALGAGYEQYF. The rearrangement uses TRBV5-6 and TRBJ2-7; D perhaps matches TRBD2 (5 bases). The V end was cut by 0 bases, the J end by 3 bases, with 13 bases between. The CDR3 spans 15 residues. Germline V lookup: CDR1 SGHDT, CDR2 YYEEEE.